This T cell receptor (beta chain) was sequenced for a study of CD8+CD57+ T cells in acquired aplastic anemia. On the study more broadly: Yields of DNA that came from sorted CD4+ and CD8+ cells averaged about 2.9 ug.

This clonotype came up many times. Genomic DNA, serving as template, underwent TCR beta VDJ and CDR3 profiling. TCRdb re-called the reads through MiXCR, storing one row per CDR3 protein. The sample includes roughly 170,000 distinct CDR3 sequences, 45% to 60% of them seen just once. CDR1 and CDR2 from the germline V gene are SGHTA and FQGNSA. CDR3 size: 14 residues. Unmatched junction bases numbered 0, after V lost 6 bases and J lost 2 bases. The sequenced patients had an expansion of CD8+CD57+ cells seen by flow cytometry. The sample was sorted CD4+, CD8+, or CD8+CD57+ T cells (not recorded which) from PBMCs. The chain has TRBV7-2 and TRBJ2-6; 8 bases are shared with TRBD1. The clonotype originates from a human donor with aplastic anemia. The CDR3 region is CASRDRAGANVLTF. The CDR3 DNA follows: TGTGCCAGCAGGGACAGGGCTGGGGCCAACGTCCTGACTTTC.